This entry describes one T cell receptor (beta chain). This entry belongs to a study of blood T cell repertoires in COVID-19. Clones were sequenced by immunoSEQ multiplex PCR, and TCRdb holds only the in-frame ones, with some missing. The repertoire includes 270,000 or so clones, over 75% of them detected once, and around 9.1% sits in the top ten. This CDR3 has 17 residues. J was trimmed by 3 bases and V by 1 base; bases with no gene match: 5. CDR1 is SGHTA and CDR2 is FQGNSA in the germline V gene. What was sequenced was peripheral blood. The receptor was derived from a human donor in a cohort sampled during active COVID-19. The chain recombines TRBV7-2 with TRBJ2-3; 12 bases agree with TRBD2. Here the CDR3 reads CASSLGSLAGGTDTQYF. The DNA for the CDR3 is TGTGCCAGCAGCTTAGGGAGCCTAGCGGGAGGGACAGATACGCAGTATTTT. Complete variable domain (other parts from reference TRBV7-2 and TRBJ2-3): GAGVSQSPSNKVTEKGKDVELRCDPISGHTALYWYRQSLGQGLEFLIYFQGNSAPDKSGLPSDRFSAERTGGSVSTLTIQRTQQEDSAVYLCASSLGSLAGGTDTQYFGPGTRLTVL.